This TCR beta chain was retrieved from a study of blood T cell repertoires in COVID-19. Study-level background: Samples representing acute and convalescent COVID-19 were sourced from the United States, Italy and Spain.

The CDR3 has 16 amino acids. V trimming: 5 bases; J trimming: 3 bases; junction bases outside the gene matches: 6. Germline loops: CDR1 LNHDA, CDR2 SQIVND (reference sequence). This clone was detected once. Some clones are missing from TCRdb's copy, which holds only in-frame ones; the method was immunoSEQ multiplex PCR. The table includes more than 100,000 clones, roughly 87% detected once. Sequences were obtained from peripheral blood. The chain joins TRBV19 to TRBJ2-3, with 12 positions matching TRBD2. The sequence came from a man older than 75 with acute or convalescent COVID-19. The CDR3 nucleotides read TGTGCCAGTAGTTCTCGACTAGCGGGAGCGACAGATACGCAGTATTTT. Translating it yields CASSSRLAGATDTQYF.